This T cell receptor beta chain was captured by sequencing in a study of blood T cells in healthy people across ages. A sample-barcoded 5' primer and a J-beta primer mix were used in a second PCR of roughly 7 to 11 cycles. MiXCR, run by TCRdb on the 5' RACE reads, gives a single entry per CDR3 protein. This table holds about 1.5 million distinct CDR3 sequences, 35% to 45% found once. Sequencing input: blood. The TCR was taken from a woman aged 18-29 years in good health.

The CDR3 sequence: CSARDTTGRLQTQYF. CDR3 bases: TGCAGTGCTAGAGATACGACAGGGAGACTGCAGACCCAGTACTTC. The chain combines TRBV20-1 with TRBJ2-5; 7 positions agree with TRBD1. This CDR3 has 15 amino acids. The junction had 10 bases not matched to a gene; V was cut back by 0 bases and J by 6 bases. Germline V gives CDR1 DFQATT, CDR2 SNEGSKA (reference sequence).